Reported below is one T cell receptor (beta chain). What it binds is unknown. Germline CDR1 is LNHNV and CDR2 is YYDKDF (reference sequence). Trimming shortened V by 0 bases and J by 6 bases, and 8 bases separated the two germline ends. The CDR3 length is 13 residues. Axillary draining lymph nodes of breast cancer patients supplied the node samples. From the multiplex PCR reads, TCRdb called clonotypes with MiXCR, one entry per CDR3 protein. This table holds around 120,000 distinct CDR3 sequences, around 20% found once. The sample comes from a study of breast tumors, draining lymph nodes, adjacent tissues. Findings of the study overall: Tumor repertoires ranked between lymph nodes and nontumor tissue in diversity, with V and J gene preferences. That most tumor T cells come from lymph nodes remained unproven. The data were judged consistent with most tumor T cells coming from lymph node and expanding in tumor. Luminal-like breast cancer showed significantly greater tumor-nontumor repertoire similarity than basal-like breast cancer did.

V and J are TRBV15 and TRBJ1-1; no clear D. Input material: axillary lymph node tissue. The sequence was obtained from a female donor with breast cancer. Some clones in this sample may be carry-over from other donors' samples. CDR3 residues: CATSRERLAEAFF. The CDR3 bases are TGTGCCACCAGCAGAGAACGGTTGGCTGAAGCTTTCTTT. The full variable domain, rest sourced from reference TRBV15 and TRBJ1-1, is DAMVIQNPRYQVTQFGKPVTLSCSQTLNHNVMYWYQQKSSQAPKLLFHYYDKDFNNEADTPDNFQSRRPNTSFCFLDIRSPGLGDTAMYLCATSRERLAEAFFGQGTRLTVV.